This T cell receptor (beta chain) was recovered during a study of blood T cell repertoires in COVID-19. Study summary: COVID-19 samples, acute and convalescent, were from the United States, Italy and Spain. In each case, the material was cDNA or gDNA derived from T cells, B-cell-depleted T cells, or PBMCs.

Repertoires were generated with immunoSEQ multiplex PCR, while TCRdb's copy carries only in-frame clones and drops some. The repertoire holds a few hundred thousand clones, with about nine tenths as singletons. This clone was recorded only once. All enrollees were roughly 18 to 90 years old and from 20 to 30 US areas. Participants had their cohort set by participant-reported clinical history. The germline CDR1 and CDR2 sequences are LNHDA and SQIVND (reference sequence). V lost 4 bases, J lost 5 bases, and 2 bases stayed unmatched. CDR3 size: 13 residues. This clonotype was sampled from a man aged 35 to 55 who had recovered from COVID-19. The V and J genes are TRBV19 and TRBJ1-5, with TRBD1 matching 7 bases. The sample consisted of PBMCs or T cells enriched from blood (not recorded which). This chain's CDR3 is CASSTTGDQPQHF. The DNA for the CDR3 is TGTGCCAGTAGTACTACAGGGGATCAGCCCCAGCATTTT.